This T cell receptor beta chain appears in the sequencing data of a study of glioma-infiltrating T cells after dendritic cell vaccination. About the study: Three intradermal dendritic cell vaccine injections were given every two weeks.

This table comes from immunoSEQ multiplex PCR, and its TCRdb copy is limited to in-frame clones, with some not included. The data hold tens of thousands of clones, with 80% to 85% observed a single time. Before vaccination, two weeks after the third vaccination, and at progression, PBMC were collected. The TCR was taken from a human donor with glioblastoma. Sequencing was performed on blood, taken before dendritic cell vaccination.

The CDR3 DNA sequence: TGTGCCAGTAGTACTTCCGCCGGCTACAATGAGCAGTTCTTC. Amino acid sequence: CASSTSAGYNEQFF. The V and J genes are TRBV19 and TRBJ2-1; D is uncertain. Looked up from germline, CDR1 is LNHDA and CDR2 is SQIVND (reference sequence). V was cut by 4 bases and J by 3 bases, with 10 bases left in between. There are 14 residues in the CDR3.